This TCR beta chain stems from a study of T cell responses to AZD1222 COVID-19 vaccine. Whole-study findings and limits: Every sample of the repertoires postdated the peak T cell response. Spike-specific TCR breadth and depth were elevated following two AZD1222 doses.

As regards this clone: Its matching antigen is unknown.

Germline-derived CDR1 and CDR2 are MNHNS and SASEGT. V shed 1 base and J shed 2 bases, with 11 bases lying between them. There are 15 residues in the CDR3. The table came from immunoSEQ multiplex PCR; TCRdb's copy has only in-frame clones and leaves some out. The repertoire consists of about 120,000 clones, with approximately 92% occurring once and the leading ten covering roughly 13%. The TCR comes from an adult in good health. The source material was peripheral blood, sampled on day 0 of AZD1222 vaccination. The J gene is TRBJ2-5, the V gene TRBV6-1, with D unresolved. Written as DNA, the CDR3 is TGTGCCAGCAGTGAAGACTTTGTCAGACAAGAGACCCAGTACTTC. It translates to CASSEDFVRQETQYF.